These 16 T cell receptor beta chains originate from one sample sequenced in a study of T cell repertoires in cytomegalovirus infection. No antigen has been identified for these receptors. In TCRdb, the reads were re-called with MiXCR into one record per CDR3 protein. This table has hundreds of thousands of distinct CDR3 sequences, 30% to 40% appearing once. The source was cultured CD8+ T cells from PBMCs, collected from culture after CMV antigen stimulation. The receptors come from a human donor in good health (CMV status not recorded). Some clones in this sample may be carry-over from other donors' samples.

CDR3 sequence (DNA): TGTGCCAGCAGCCGGCGGTGGGCAGGGACGAATCAGCCCCAGCATTTT. Protein sequence: CASSRRWAGTNQPQHF. The chain employs TRBV5-6 and TRBJ1-5; D is possibly TRBD1 (5 bases). Germline loops: CDR1 SGHDT, CDR2 YYEEEE. The length of the CDR3 is 16 residues. V was clipped by 4 bases and J by 4 bases, with 18 bases between them.

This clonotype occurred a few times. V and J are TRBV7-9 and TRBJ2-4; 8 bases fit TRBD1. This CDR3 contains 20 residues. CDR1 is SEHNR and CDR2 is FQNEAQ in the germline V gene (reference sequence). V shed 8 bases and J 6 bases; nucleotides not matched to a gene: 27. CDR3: CASGGARTAGTGAVGNIQYF. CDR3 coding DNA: TGTGCCAGCGGTGGCGCGCGGACCGCCGGGACAGGAGCTGTAGGAAACATTCAGTACTTC.

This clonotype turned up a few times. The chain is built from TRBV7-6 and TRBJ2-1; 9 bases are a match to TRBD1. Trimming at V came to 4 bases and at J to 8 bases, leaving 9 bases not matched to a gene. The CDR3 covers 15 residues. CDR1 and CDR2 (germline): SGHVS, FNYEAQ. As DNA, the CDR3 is TGTGCCAGCAGCTCGTCCGGGACAGGGAGCTATGAGCAGTTCTTC. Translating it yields CASSSSGTGSYEQFF.

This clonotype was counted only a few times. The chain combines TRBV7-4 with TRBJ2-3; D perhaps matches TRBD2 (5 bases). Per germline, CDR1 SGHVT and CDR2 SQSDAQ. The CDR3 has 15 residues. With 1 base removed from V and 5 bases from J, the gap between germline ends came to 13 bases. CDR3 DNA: TGTGCCAGCAGCTTAGTTGGCAGCGGCGAAGATACGCAGTATTTT. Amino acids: CASSLVGSGEDTQYF.

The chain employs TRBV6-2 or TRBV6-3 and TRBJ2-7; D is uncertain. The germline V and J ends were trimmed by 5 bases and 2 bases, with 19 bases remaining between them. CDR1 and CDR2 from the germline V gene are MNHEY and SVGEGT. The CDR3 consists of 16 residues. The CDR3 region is CASSLTHPISPYEQYV. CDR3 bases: TGTGCCAGCAGTCTTACCCACCCCATATCACCCTACGAGCAGTACGTC.

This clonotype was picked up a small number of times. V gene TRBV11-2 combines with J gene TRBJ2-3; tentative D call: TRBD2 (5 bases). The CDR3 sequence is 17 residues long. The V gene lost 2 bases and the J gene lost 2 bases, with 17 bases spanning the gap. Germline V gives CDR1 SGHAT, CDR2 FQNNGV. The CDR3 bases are TGTGCCAGCAGCTTACGGTCGGACGGGATCCACACAGATACGCAGTATTTT. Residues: CASSLRSDGIHTDTQYF.

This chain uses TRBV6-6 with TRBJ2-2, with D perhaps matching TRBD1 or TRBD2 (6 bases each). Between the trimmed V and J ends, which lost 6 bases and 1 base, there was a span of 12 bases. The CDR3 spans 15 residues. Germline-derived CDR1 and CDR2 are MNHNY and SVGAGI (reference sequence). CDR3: CASRAGHLNTGELFF. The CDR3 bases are TGTGCCAGCAGGGCGGGACACTTGAACACCGGGGAGCTGTTTTTT.

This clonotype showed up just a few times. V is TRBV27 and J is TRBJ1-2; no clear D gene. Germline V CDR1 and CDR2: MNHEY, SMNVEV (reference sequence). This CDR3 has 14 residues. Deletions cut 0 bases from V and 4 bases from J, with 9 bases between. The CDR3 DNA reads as TGTGCCAGCAGTTTATCTGTGCGACTCTATGGCTACACCTTC. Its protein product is CASSLSVRLYGYTF.

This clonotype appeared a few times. CDR3 coding DNA: TGTGCCAGCAGCTTAGTGCAGGTGATTTCACTCGTGCGAAATCAGCCCCAGCATTTT. It yields the protein CASSLVQVISLVRNQPQHF. The chain couples TRBV7-9 to TRBJ1-5; no definite D call. Trimming took off 1 base at V and 4 bases at J, with 23 bases between the two ends. This CDR3 has 19 amino acids. Per the germline V gene, CDR1 is SEHNR and CDR2 is FQNEAQ (reference sequence).

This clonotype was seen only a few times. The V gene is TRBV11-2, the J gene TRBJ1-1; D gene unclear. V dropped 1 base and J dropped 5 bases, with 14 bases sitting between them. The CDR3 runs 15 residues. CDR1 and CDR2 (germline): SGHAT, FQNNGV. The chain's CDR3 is CASSLGAASGTEAFF. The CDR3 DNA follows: TGTGCCAGCAGCTTAGGTGCTGCGAGCGGGACTGAAGCTTTCTTT.

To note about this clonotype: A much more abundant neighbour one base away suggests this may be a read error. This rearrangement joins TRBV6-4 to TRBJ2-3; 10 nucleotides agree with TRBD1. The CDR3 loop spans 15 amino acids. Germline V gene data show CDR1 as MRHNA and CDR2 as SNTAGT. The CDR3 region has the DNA TGTGCCAACAGTGACGGGACAGGGGACACAGATACGCAGTATTTT. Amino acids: CANSDGTGDTDTQYF.

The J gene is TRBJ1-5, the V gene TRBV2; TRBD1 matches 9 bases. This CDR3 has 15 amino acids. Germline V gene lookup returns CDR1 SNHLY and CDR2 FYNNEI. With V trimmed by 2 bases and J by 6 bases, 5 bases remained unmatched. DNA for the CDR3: TGTGCCAGCAGTGAAAGTGGGACAGGGCGTCAGCCCCAGCATTTT. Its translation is CASSESGTGRQPQHF.

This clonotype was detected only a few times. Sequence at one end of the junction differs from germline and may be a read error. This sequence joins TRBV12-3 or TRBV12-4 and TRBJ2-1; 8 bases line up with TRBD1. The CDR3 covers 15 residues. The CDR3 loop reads CASSLVKGTGNEQFF. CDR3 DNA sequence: TGTGCCAGCAGCTTAGTTAAGGGGACAGGCAATGAGCAGTTCTTC.

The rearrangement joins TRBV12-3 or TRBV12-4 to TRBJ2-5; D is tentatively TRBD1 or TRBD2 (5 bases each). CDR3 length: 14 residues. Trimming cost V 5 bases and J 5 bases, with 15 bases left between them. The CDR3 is CASSTRNYRETQYF. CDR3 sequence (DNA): TGTGCCAGCAGTACTAGGAACTACAGGGAGACCCAGTACTTC.

The CDR3 is CASSLSIIAGVGTDTQYF. The CDR3 DNA sequence: TGTGCCAGCAGTTTATCGATAATAGCGGGGGTAGGCACAGATACGCAGTATTTT. The V and J genes are TRBV27 and TRBJ2-3, with 9 bases lining up with TRBD2. With V trimmed by 0 bases and J by 1 base, 8 bases remained unmatched. The CDR3 is 18 residues long. From germline, CDR1 is MNHEY and CDR2 SMNVEV (reference sequence).

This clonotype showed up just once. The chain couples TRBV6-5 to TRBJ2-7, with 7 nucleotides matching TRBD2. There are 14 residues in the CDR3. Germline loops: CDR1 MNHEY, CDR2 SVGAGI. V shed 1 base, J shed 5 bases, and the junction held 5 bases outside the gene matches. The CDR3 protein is CASSYLGGGHEQYF. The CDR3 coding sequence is TGTGCCAGCAGTTACTTGGGGGGGGGACACGAGCAGTACTTC.